The rows below give T cell receptor beta chains drawn from one sample of a study of shared clonotypes between healthy human individuals. The assay was immunoSEQ multiplex PCR, and TCRdb's table has in-frame clones only and misses some. The sample includes about 1,900,000 clones, about 95% of them seen just once. Sequencing was done on a sample of naive CD8+ T cells sorted from blood. The receptors come from a man aged 18 to 30 in good health. Each CDR3 is given with its conserved first and last residue. The D gene is left open where the match is weak. Size is stated for part of the rows, as once, few or many counts, or as a class when the clone is expanded.

j_call | v_call | d_call | clone_size | cdr3_nt | cdr3_aa
TRBJ2-7 | TRBV6-6 | NA | NA | TGTGCCAGCAGTTCCGGTAGTTACGAGCAGTACTTC | CASSSGSYEQYF
TRBJ2-7 | TRBV7-9 | TRBD2 | NA | TGTGCCAGCAGCTTAGTGGGGACTAGCGGGAGCTACGAGCAGTACTTC | CASSLVGTSGSYEQYF
TRBJ2-2 | TRBV25-1 | NA | NA | TGTGCCAGCAGTGAGCTCGTTTACGGGGAGCTGTTTTTT | CASSELVYGELFF
TRBJ1-3 | TRBV13 | TRBD1 | NA | TGTGCCAGCAGCTTAGAAGGGACAGGGGTCGGAAACACCATATATTTT | CASSLEGTGVGNTIYF
TRBJ2-1 | TRBV6-6 | NA | many | TGTGCCAGCAGTGGACCAGACAGCCACAATGAGCAGTTCTTC | CASSGPDSHNEQFF
TRBJ1-1 | TRBV6-1 | NA | NA | TGTGCCAGCACTTACAGGATGAACACTGAAGCTTTCTTT | CASTYRMNTEAFF
TRBJ2-3 | TRBV2 | TRBD2 | NA | TGTGCCAGCAGTGAAAGGCTAGCGGGGGGATTTGCAGATACGCAGTATTTT | CASSERLAGGFADTQYF
TRBJ2-7 | TRBV4-1 | TRBD2 | NA | TGCGCCAGCAGCCAGAGACTAGCAACGGGCTTCTACGAGCAGTACTTC | CASSQRLATGFYEQYF
TRBJ2-5 | TRBV7-9 | TRBD2 | NA | TGTGCCACCGGGGGGGGGCAACAAGAGACCCAGTACTTC | CATGGGQQETQYF
TRBJ2-3 | TRBV2 | NA | NA | TGTGCCAGCAGTGAAGACTGGGCAGATACGCAGTATTTT | CASSEDWADTQYF
TRBJ2-5 | TRBV10-2 | NA | NA | TGCGCCACCCGACAGGAAAGGCTCACCCAGTACTTC | CATRQERLTQYF
TRBJ1-2 | TRBV13 | TRBD1 | NA | TGTGCCAGCAGCTTGGGACAGGGGGCTTCCTATGGCTACACCTTC | CASSLGQGASYGYTF
TRBJ2-7 | TRBV5-4 | NA | NA | TGTGCCAGCAGCTCGTTGGACAGCTCCTACGAGCAGTACTTC | CASSSLDSSYEQYF
TRBJ2-1 | TRBV27 | NA | NA | TGTGCCAGCAGTTTAAGGGGGGGCATGAATGAGCAGTTCTTC | CASSLRGGMNEQFF
TRBJ1-1 | TRBV4-1 | NA | NA | TGCGCCAGCAGCCAAGACAGGGTTGGGACTGAAGCTTTCTTT | CASSQDRVGTEAFF
TRBJ2-7 | TRBV7-8 | NA | NA | TGTGCCAGCAGCCAGTGGGAGGGGGCTACCTACGAGCAGTACTTC | CASSQWEGATYEQYF
TRBJ2-6 | TRBV7-3 | NA | NA | TGTGCCAGCAGCTTAACGGCCCTCTCTGGGGCCAACGTCCTGACTTTC | CASSLTALSGANVLTF
TRBJ1-1 | TRBV4-3 | NA | NA | TGCGCCAGCAGCCAAGACTTTGGGGACGGAGAGGGTAGCACTGAAGCTTTCTTT | CASSQDFGDGEGSTEAFF
TRBJ2-7 | TRBV4-1 | TRBD2 | once | TGCGCCAGCAGCCAGGGCGGGGGGATCAGCTCCTACGAGCAGTACTTC | CASSQGGGISSYEQYF
TRBJ2-2 | TRBV30 | TRBD2 | NA | TGTGCCTGGAGTGGGACTAGCGGGGGGAACACCGGGGAGCTGTTTTTT | CAWSGTSGGNTGELFF
TRBJ2-1 | TRBV7-9 | TRBD2 | NA | TGTGCCAGCAGTTCGACTAGCGGGGACCACAATGAGCAGTTCTTC | CASSSTSGDHNEQFF
TRBJ1-1 | TRBV25-1 | TRBD1 | NA | TGTGCCAGCGATCCCGGGACAGGGAACACTGAAGCTTTCTTT | CASDPGTGNTEAFF
TRBJ2-7 | TRBV28 | NA | NA | TGTGCCAGCAGTTTGTTCATTCCGCCCTACGAGCAGTACTTC | CASSLFIPPYEQYF
TRBJ2-2 | TRBV29-1 | NA | NA | TGCAGCGTTGAAGGAGTGGACACCGGGGAGCTGTTTTTT | CSVEGVDTGELFF
TRBJ2-7 | TRBV19 | TRBD1 | NA | TGTGCCAGTAGTCAAGGGACAGGCTCCTACGAGCAGTACTTC | CASSQGTGSYEQYF
TRBJ1-1 | TRBV19 | NA | NA | TGTGCCAGTAGTATTTTCTGGGGTATGAACACTGAAGCTTTCTTT | CASSIFWGMNTEAFF
TRBJ2-1 | TRBV4-1 | TRBD2 | NA | TGCGCCAGCAGCCAACGACTAGCGGGAGTTGATGAGCAGTTCTTC | CASSQRLAGVDEQFF
TRBJ1-1 | TRBV10-2 | NA | NA | TGCGCCAGCAGTGAGAAGCGATTGGAAGGGTTCATGAACACTGAAGCTTTCTTT | CASSEKRLEGFMNTEAFF
TRBJ2-4 | TRBV9 | TRBD2 | NA | TGTGCCAGCAGCGCCGGGACTAGCGGGAGTGTCGGTGACATTCAGTACTTC | CASSAGTSGSVGDIQYF
TRBJ2-3 | TRBV7-9 | TRBD1 | NA | TGTGCCAGCAGTTCCTCCCCGGACAGGGGGGTTGGGACAGATACGCAGTATTTT | CASSSSPDRGVGTDTQYF
TRBJ2-7 | TRBV9 | TRBD1 | NA | TGTGCCAGCAGCTCCGACAGGGACTACGAGCAGTACTTC | CASSSDRDYEQYF
TRBJ1-1 | TRBV19 | NA | NA | TGTGCCAGTAGTGACCACCGGGCCGAAGCTTTCTTT | CASSDHRAEAFF
TRBJ2-5 | TRBV28 | TRBD1 | NA | TGTGCCAGCAGTATAAGTAACAGGGGCCGGGAGACCCAGTACTTC | CASSISNRGRETQYF
TRBJ2-7 | TRBV7-8 | TRBD1 | NA | TGTGCCAGCAGCCCCCGTTCGGGACAGGGTTACGAGCAGTACTTC | CASSPRSGQGYEQYF
TRBJ2-2 | TRBV4-1 | NA | NA | TGCGCCAGCAGCCGGAACGCGAACACCGGGGAGCTGTTTTTT | CASSRNANTGELFF
TRBJ2-7 | TRBV30 | TRBD1 | NA | TGTGCCTGGCCGGGACAGGGGTATTACGAGCAGTACTTC | CAWPGQGYYEQYF
TRBJ1-1 | TRBV27 | NA | once | TGTGCCAGCAGTTCGTACAGGGAAGAGAACACTGAAGCTTTCTTT | CASSSYREENTEAFF
TRBJ2-7 | TRBV11-2 | NA | NA | TGTGCCAGCAGCTTAGAACCCGGGGACGCCGCCTACGAGCAGTACTTC | CASSLEPGDAAYEQYF
TRBJ2-2 | TRBV7-3 | NA | NA | TGTGCCAGCAGCTCCCCGTACGGGGAGCTGTTTTTT | CASSSPYGELFF
TRBJ1-2 | TRBV5-5 | TRBD1 | NA | TGTGCCAGCAGCTTCGGACAGGGGGCAGGGTATGGCTACACCTTC | CASSFGQGAGYGYTF
TRBJ2-3 | TRBV4-3 | NA | NA | TGCGCCAGCAGCCAAGATGGGGGTAGCACAGATACGCAGTATTTT | CASSQDGGSTDTQYF
TRBJ2-3 | TRBV4-3 | TRBD2 | NA | TGCGCCAGCAGCCGAATACTAGCGAACACAGATACGCAGTATTTT | CASSRILANTDTQYF
TRBJ2-7 | TRBV9 | NA | NA | TGTGCCAGCAGCCCTTCTGCGGGATTCTACGAGCAGTACTTC | CASSPSAGFYEQYF
TRBJ1-4 | TRBV6-5 | TRBD1 | NA | TGTGCCAGCAGCCAGGGACAGCAGGAAAAACTGTTTTTT | CASSQGQQEKLFF
TRBJ1-1 | TRBV27 | NA | NA | TGTGCCAGCAGTTTACTCGGCGAACCGAACACTGAAGCTTTCTTT | CASSLLGEPNTEAFF
TRBJ2-3 | TRBV5-1 | NA | once | TGCGCCAGCAGCCCGGTGGACACAGATACGCAGTATTTT | CASSPVDTDTQYF
TRBJ2-7 | TRBV28 | TRBD1 | NA | TGTGCCAGCAGTTTAAAAGGGGGCACCTACGAGCAGTACTTC | CASSLKGGTYEQYF
TRBJ1-1 | TRBV4-1 | NA | NA | TGCGCCAGCAGCCAACTCCTTCAGGGAGGCACTGAAGCTTTCTTT | CASSQLLQGGTEAFF
TRBJ2-7 | TRBV27 | NA | NA | TGTGCCAGCAGTTTATCAAGAGTTGCCGAGCAGTACTTC | CASSLSRVAEQYF
TRBJ1-5 | TRBV7-9 | NA | NA | TGTGCCAGCAGCCTTGACAGTTTCCAGCCCCAGCATTTT | CASSLDSFQPQHF
TRBJ1-1 | TRBV7-9 | TRBD1 | NA | TGTGCCAGCAGCTTAGCGTTAGGGGACAGGGGGCTTGAAGCTTTCTTT | CASSLALGDRGLEAFF
TRBJ2-2 | TRBV4-2 | TRBD2 | NA | TGTGCCAGCAGCCATGCTAGCGGGGGGCTTAACACCGGGGAGCTGTTTTTT | CASSHASGGLNTGELFF
TRBJ2-7 | TRBV10-3 | TRBD1 | NA | TGTGCCATCAAACTGGGAGGACAGGGGGGGGACGAGCAGTACTTC | CAIKLGGQGGDEQYF
TRBJ2-7 | TRBV18 | TRBD1 | NA | TGTGCCAGTCAGAGCGGGGACAGGGGCTACGAGCAGTACTTC | CASQSGDRGYEQYF
TRBJ1-4 | TRBV9 | NA | NA | TGTGCCAGCAGCGTAAGATTAGGGGAAAAACTGTTTTTT | CASSVRLGEKLFF
TRBJ2-1 | TRBV7-9 | NA | NA | TGTGCCAGCAATCCGACGGGCAATGAGCAGTTCTTC | CASNPTGNEQFF
TRBJ2-1 | TRBV9 | NA | NA | TGTGCCAGCAGCCCCCCCGGAGGAGGCAATGAGCAGTTCTTC | CASSPPGGGNEQFF
TRBJ2-3 | TRBV15 | TRBD1 | NA | TGTGCCACCAGCGGGGGGACAGGGGGTACCACAGATACGCAGTATTTT | CATSGGTGGTTDTQYF
TRBJ2-2 | TRBV9 | NA | NA | TGTGCCAGCAGCTCGGAAAGGACAGACACCGGGGAGCTGTTTTTT | CASSSERTDTGELFF
TRBJ2-7 | TRBV9 | NA | NA | TGTGCCAGCAGCTTAGACGGCGGCGGTAACTACGAGCAGTACTTC | CASSLDGGGNYEQYF